These 2 T cell receptor beta chains share one sample of origin, sequenced in a study of blood T cell repertoires in COVID-19. Clones were sequenced by immunoSEQ multiplex PCR, and TCRdb holds only the in-frame ones, with some missing. The table records around 200,000 clones, roughly 86% of them present only once. Sequences were obtained from PBMCs or T cells enriched from blood (not recorded which). Receptor source: a man aged 18 to 30 with acute COVID-19.

The chain uses TRBV12-3 or TRBV12-4 and TRBJ2-7, with 11 nucleotides matching TRBD2. J lost 3 bases, V lost 5 bases, and 0 bases had no gene match. There are 13 residues in the CDR3. This CDR3 is CASSGTSGYEQYF. The CDR3 DNA reads as TGTGCCAGCAGTGGGACTAGCGGCTACGAGCAGTACTTC.

Only a few counts were recorded for this clone. This chain connects TRBV11-3 to TRBJ1-1; D is uncertain. V lost 1 base, J lost 1 base, and 10 bases lay in between. The CDR3 sequence is 15 residues long. From germline, CDR1 is SGHNT and CDR2 YENEEA. The CDR3 loop reads CASSLAGIRNTEAFF. For the CDR3, the DNA is TGTGCCAGCAGCTTAGCCGGGATCCGGAACACTGAAGCTTTCTTT.